This T cell receptor (beta chain) was sequenced in a study of technical replicates of blood from several donors. CDR3 length: 14 amino acids. In germline, CDR1 is MNHEY, CDR2 SVGAGI. Trimming cost V 5 bases and J 1 base, with 11 bases left between them. Assay: immunoSEQ multiplex PCR; the TCRdb copy retains only in-frame clones and omits some. This repertoire shows 55,000 to 70,000 clones, roughly 86% found once; its top ten account for more than 4.5%. Source material: PBMCs. This sequence joins TRBV6-5 and TRBJ1-1, with D hard to call. This TCR was recovered from a human donor in good health. Some clones in this sample may be carry-over from other donors' samples. CDR3 bases: TGTGCCAGCAGTCCCTCCTCCAGGAACACTGAAGCTTTCTTT. It yields the protein CASSPSSRNTEAFF.